Reported below is one T cell receptor beta chain. The antigen remains unidentified. The CDR3 goes on 3 residues after the read ends, and that part is filled in from the germline J gene. Clones were read by immunoSEQ multiplex PCR, and TCRdb kept only the in-frame ones, dropping some. This sample's clone table lists tens of thousands of clones. This CDR3 contains 14 residues. Germline V CDR1 and CDR2: SGHRS, YFSETQ. Trimming pared 0 bases from V and 4 bases from J, leaving 8 bases between. This entry comes from a study of T cells in women clearing cervical HPV infection. The wider study: Case blood drawn at lesion detection; control blood after infection cleared. For cases, blood was sampled a median approximately 150 days after lesion detection, interquartile range roughly 90 to 210 days.

Notes on the study in general: TRBV6-7 abundance was lower in cases than controls (around 0.11% versus 0.15%). Effector/memory and HPV-specific T cells were not isolated, and association timing is unknown.

This sequence was found in a woman aged 18 to 75 with a cervical HPV16 infection that either progressed to CIN3+ or cleared (not recorded which). Sequencing was performed on blood buffy coat. V is TRBV5-1 and J is TRBJ2-1; no clear D gene. CDR3 in amino acids: CASSLAPGYNEQFF. The CDR3 bases that were read are TGCGCCAGCAGCTTGGCTCCGGGTTACAATGAG.